Below are 8 T cell receptor beta chains sequenced from a single sample in a study of CD8 T cells in ankylosing spondylitis (dated by TCRdb to about 2017). The library was built by means of 5' RACE. Data came from an Illumina HiSeq 2500. TCRdb redid the processing of the public reads, applying fastp at Q25 and MiXCR, and retained in-frame beta chains. Under each unique CDR3 protein, matching rows form one entry showing the most common genes and DNA. For this sample there are fewer than 550,000 distinct CDR3 sequences; under 5.5% appear just once. The ten largest clones capture under 4.5% of the sample. No antigen has been identified for these receptors. Study-wide conclusions, independent of this receptor: A TCR beta motif made up of eight or nine highly homologous amino acid variants appeared to be characteristic of blood from ankylosing spondylitis patients.

Sequences were obtained from blood, either unsorted or a sorted T cell fraction (not recorded which). The receptors originated from a male donor with ankylosing spondylitis.

This clonotype was counted at least ten times. This sequence joins TRBV18 and TRBJ2-7; the D is unclear. This CDR3 is 14 amino acids long. Germline lookup yields CDR1 KGHSH and CDR2 LQKENI. Trimming left V 3 bases short and J 2 bases short, with 11 bases between. The CDR3, as DNA: TGTGCCAGCTCACCCCCGAGTGGGACCTACGAGCAGTACTTC. Protein product: CASSPPSGTYEQYF.

In this sample, this clonotype turned up many times. The rearrangement links TRBV12-3 or TRBV12-4 to TRBJ1-2, with 7 bases matching TRBD1. J lost 8 bases, V lost 5 bases, and 5 bases had no gene match. The CDR3 runs to 12 residues. The CDR3 here is CASSDRDRGYTF. CDR3 DNA: TGTGCCAGCAGTGACAGGGATCGCGGCTACACCTTC.

This clonotype was picked up many times. V usage is TRBV16 and J usage is TRBJ2-7; D is possibly TRBD1 (5 bases). The CDR3 extends over 14 amino acids. Germline CDR1 KGHSY, CDR2 FQNENV. V gave up 6 bases and J gave up 2 bases, with 14 bases separating them. The CDR3 loop is CASSLFETAYEQYF. In DNA, the CDR3 is TGTGCCAGCAGTCTTTTCGAGACAGCCTACGAGCAGTACTTC.

This clonotype was picked up many times. This chain links TRBV11-1 with TRBJ1-2; the match to TRBD1 covers 12 bases. The junction had 4 bases not matched to a gene; V was cut back by 4 bases and J by 7 bases. The CDR3 totals 14 residues. Germline V lookup: CDR1 SGHAT, CDR2 FQDESV (reference sequence). The CDR3 coding sequence is TGTGCCAGCAGCTCGGGACAGGGGGCAGGTGGCTACACCTTC. Translation gives CASSSGQGAGGYTF.

The CDR3 DNA is TGTGCCAGCTCAGGTCCCGGGGGCGAGCAGTACTTC. Translated: CASSGPGGEQYF. This chain joins TRBV18 and TRBJ2-7, with D possibly being TRBD2 (6 bases). The CDR3 is 12 residues long. V lost 5 bases and J lost 6, with 11 bases in between. Germline V CDR1 and CDR2: KGHSH, LQKENI. Full variable domain (rest looked up from reference TRBV18 and TRBJ2-7): NAGVMQNPRHLVRRRGQEARLRCSPMKGHSHVYWYRQLPEEGLKFMVYLQKENIIDESGMPKERFSAEFPKEGPSILRIQQVVRGDSAAYFCASSGPGGEQYFGPGTRLTVT.

This clonotype showed up many times. This rearrangement joins TRBV5-1 to TRBJ2-4; no clear D gene. The CDR3 sequence is 13 residues long. Germline-derived CDR1 and CDR2 are SGHRS and YFSETQ. Trimming shortened V by 0 bases and J by 2 bases, and 3 bases separated the two germline ends. The DNA of the CDR3 is TGCGCCAGCAGCTTGGACCCCAAAAACATTCAGTACTTC. Translating gives CASSLDPKNIQYF.

The chain employs TRBV3-1 and TRBJ2-1, with 10 nucleotides matching TRBD2. The ends lost 1 base at V and 8 bases at J; junction bases unmatched: 8. CDR1 is LGHDT and CDR2 is YNNKEL in the germline V gene (reference sequence). The CDR3 runs to 16 residues. The CDR3 sequence is CASSQGRGTSGDEQFF. CDR3 sequence (DNA): TGTGCCAGCAGCCAAGGGAGGGGAACTAGCGGGGATGAGCAGTTCTTC.

The sample holds many counts of this clonotype. The genes are TRBV7-2 and TRBJ1-4, with D possibly matching TRBD1 (5 bases). Trimming left V 3 bases short and J 8 bases short, with 13 bases between. Looked up from germline, CDR1 is SGHTA and CDR2 is FQGNSA. CDR3 size: 14 residues. DNA of the CDR3: TGTGCCAGCAGCTTCACAGGATCTGGGGAAAAACTGTTTTTT. Protein sequence: CASSFTGSGEKLFF.